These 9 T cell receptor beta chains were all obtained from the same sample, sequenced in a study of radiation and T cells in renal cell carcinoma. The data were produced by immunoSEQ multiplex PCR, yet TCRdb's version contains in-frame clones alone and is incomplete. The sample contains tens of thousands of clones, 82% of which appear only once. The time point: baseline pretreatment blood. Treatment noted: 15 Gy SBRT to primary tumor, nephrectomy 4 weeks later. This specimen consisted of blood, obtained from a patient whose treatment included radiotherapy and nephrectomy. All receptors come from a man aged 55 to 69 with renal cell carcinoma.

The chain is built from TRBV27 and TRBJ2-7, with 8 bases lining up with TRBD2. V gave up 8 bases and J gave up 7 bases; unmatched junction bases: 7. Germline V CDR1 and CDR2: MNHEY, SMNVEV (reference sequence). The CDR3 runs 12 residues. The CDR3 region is CASGPLAGEQYF. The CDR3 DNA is TGTGCCAGCGGGCCCCTAGCGGGTGAGCAGTACTTC.

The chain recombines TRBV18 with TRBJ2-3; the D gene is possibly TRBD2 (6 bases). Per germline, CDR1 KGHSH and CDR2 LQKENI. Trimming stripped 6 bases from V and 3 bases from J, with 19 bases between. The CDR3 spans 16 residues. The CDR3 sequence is CASSAQAGQSTDTQYF. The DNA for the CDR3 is TGTGCCAGCTCCGCTCAGGCGGGGCAGTCTACAGATACGCAGTATTTT.

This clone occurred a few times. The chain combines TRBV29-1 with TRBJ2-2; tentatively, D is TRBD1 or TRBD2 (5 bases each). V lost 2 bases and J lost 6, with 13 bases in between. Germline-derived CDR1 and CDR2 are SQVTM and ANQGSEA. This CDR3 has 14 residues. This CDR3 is CSVESGFSAGELFF. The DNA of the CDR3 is TGCAGCGTTGAATCAGGGTTTAGCGCCGGGGAGCTGTTTTTT.

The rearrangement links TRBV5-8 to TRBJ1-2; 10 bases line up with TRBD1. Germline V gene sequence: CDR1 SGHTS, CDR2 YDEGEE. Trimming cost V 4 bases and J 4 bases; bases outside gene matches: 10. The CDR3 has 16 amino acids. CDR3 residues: CASSAAGTGVIYGYTF. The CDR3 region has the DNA TGTGCCAGCAGCGCCGCCGGGACAGGGGTGATCTATGGCTACACCTTC.

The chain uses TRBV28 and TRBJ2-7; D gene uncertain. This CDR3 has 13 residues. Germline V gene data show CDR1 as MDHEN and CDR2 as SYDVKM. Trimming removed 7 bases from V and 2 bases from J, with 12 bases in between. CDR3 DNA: TGTGCCAGCACCCTGGCAGGCCCCTACGAGCAGTACTTC. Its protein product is CASTLAGPYEQYF. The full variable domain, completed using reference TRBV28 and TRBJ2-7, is DVKVTQSSRYLVKRTGEKVFLECVQDMDHENMFWYRQDPGLGLRLIYFSYDVKMKEKGDIPEGYSVSREKKERFSLILESASTNQTSMYLCASTLAGPYEQYFGPGTRLTVT.

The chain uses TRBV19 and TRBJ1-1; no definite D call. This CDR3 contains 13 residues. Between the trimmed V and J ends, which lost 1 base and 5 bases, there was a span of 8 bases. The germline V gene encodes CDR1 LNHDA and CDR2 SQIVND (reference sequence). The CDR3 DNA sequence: TGTGCCAGTAGTATAGTCGAGAGGACTGAAGCTTTCTTT. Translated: CASSIVERTEAFF.

The CDR3: CASSPSRGQNYGYTF. CDR3 nucleotides: TGTGCCAGCAGCCCCAGTCGGGGACAAAACTATGGCTACACCTTC. This sequence joins TRBV7-9 and TRBJ1-2, with D tentatively TRBD1 (6 bases). The V end was cut by 5 bases, the J end by 2 bases, with 15 bases between. The CDR3 length is 15 residues. CDR1 and CDR2 (germline): SEHNR, FQNEAQ (reference sequence).

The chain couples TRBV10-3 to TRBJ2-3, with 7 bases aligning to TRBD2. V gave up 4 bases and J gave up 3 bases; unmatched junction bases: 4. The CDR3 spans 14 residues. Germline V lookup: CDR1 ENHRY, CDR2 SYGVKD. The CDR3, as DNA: TGTGCCATCAGTGGGGGACTAACTACAGATACGCAGTATTTT. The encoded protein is CAISGGLTTDTQYF.

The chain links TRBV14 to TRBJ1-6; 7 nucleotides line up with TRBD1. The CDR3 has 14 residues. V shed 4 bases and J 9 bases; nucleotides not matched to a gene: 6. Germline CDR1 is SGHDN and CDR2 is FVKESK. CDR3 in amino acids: CASSRRQGGSPLHF. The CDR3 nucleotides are TGTGCCAGCAGCCGTAGACAGGGTGGTTCACCCCTCCACTTT. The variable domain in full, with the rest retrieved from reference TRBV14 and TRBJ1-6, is EAGVTQFPSHSVIEKGQTVTLRCDPISGHDNLYWYRRVMGKEIKFLLHFVKESKQDESGMPNNRFLAERTGGTYSTLKVQPAELEDSGVYFCASSRRQGGSPLHFGNGTRLTVT.